Listed here are 29 T cell receptor beta chains from one sample, sequenced in a study of cytomegalovirus exposure and HLA in healthy donors. Primers included in the PCR were 60 Vbeta and 13 Jbeta primers. Sequencing was performed with immunoSEQ multiplex PCR; in TCRdb, only in-frame clones are kept and a portion is missing. Among 200,000 or so clones listed, roughly nine tenths were seen once. The sequenced material came from PBMCs. All receptors derive from a girl in the first two years of life in good health and CMV-seronegative.

This chain uses TRBV5-1 with TRBJ2-6, with D perhaps matching TRBD2 (6 bases). There are 17 residues in the CDR3. The V end lost 4 bases, the J end lost 0 bases, and 14 bases lay between the germline ends. Germline V gene sequence: CDR1 SGHRS, CDR2 YFSETQ. For the CDR3, the DNA is TGCGCCAGCAGCCCCGCCAGGACTAACTCTGGGGCCAACGTCCTGACTTTC. Translated, it gives CASSPARTNSGANVLTF.

V gene TRBV7-8 combines with J gene TRBJ2-1, with D possibly TRBD2 on 5 matching bases. This CDR3 is 14 amino acids long. Germline V CDR1 and CDR2: SGHVS, FQNEAQ. The ends were cut back, 0 bases at V and 9 bases at J, with 12 bases in the middle. DNA of the CDR3: TGTGCCAGCAGCTTAGCGCGGGTAGCTAGTGAGCAGTTCTTC. Translated, it gives CASSLARVASEQFF.

The chain couples TRBV10-1 to TRBJ2-1; 8 bases map to TRBD1. This CDR3 has 17 amino acids. Trimming took 0 bases from V and 4 from J; bases not matched to a gene: 8. In germline, CDR1 is WNHNN, CDR2 SYGVQD (reference sequence). The CDR3 loop is CASSESYAGQAYNEQFF. Here the CDR3 DNA reads TGCGCCAGCAGTGAGTCATACGCGGGACAGGCATACAATGAGCAGTTCTTC.

V and J are TRBV5-5 and TRBJ1-4; D gene unclear. Per the germline V gene, CDR1 is SGHKS and CDR2 is YYEKEE (reference sequence). The V end lost 1 base, the J end lost 7 bases, and 8 bases lay between the germline ends. The CDR3 consists of 13 residues. CDR3 in amino acids: CASSLSWSEKLFF. CDR3 nucleotide sequence: TGTGCCAGCAGCTTGAGCTGGAGTGAAAAACTGTTTTTT. Full variable domain (rest looked up from reference TRBV5-5 and TRBJ1-4): DAGVTQSPTHLIKTRGQQVTLRCSPISGHKSVSWYQQVLGQGPQFIFQYYEKEERGRGNFPDRFSARQFPNYSSELNVNALLLGDSALYLCASSLSWSEKLFFGSGTQLSVL.

This clone was detected once. One junction end disagrees with the germline gene, perhaps due to a read error. The chain couples TRBV7-9 to TRBJ2-5; D might be TRBD1 (6 bases). This CDR3 is built from 16 residues. Germline lookup yields CDR1 SEHNR and CDR2 FQNEAQ (reference sequence). This chain's CDR3 is CSSSSLQGSWQETQYF. The CDR3 bases are TGTTCCAGCAGCTCGCTACAGGGTAGTTGGCAAGAGACCCAGTACTTC.

The chain links TRBV4-2 to TRBJ2-1; 9 bases are shared with TRBD2. The germline V gene encodes CDR1 LGHNA and CDR2 YNFKEQ. With 1 base clipped from V and 9 bases from J, the junction kept 10 bases outside the gene matches. The CDR3 length is 16 residues. CDR3: CASSQVGRGGAVEQFF. The CDR3 nucleotides are TGTGCCAGCAGCCAAGTCGGGCGCGGGGGGGCTGTTGAGCAGTTCTTC.

V usage is TRBV5-1 and J usage is TRBJ1-4; TRBD1 is a possible D gene (5 bases). CDR1 SGHRS and CDR2 YFSETQ come from the germline V gene. This CDR3 is built from 17 residues. V shed 0 bases and J shed 0 bases, with 12 bases lying between them. The CDR3 spells CASSLGRGGATNEKLFF. CDR3 bases: TGCGCCAGCAGCTTGGGACGGGGGGGAGCAACTAATGAAAAACTGTTTTTT.

The rearrangement joins TRBV4-3 to TRBJ2-2; a weak D match, TRBD2 (5 bases). There are 18 residues in the CDR3. The V gene lost 1 base and the J gene lost 6 bases, with 21 bases spanning the gap. Germline lookup yields CDR1 LGHNA and CDR2 YSLEER. The CDR3 region has the DNA TGCGCCAGCAGCCAAGGCTTTCTAAGCGGTCCGTGGGCCGGGGAGCTGTTTTTT. It encodes CASSQGFLSGPWAGELFF.

The V call is TRBV7-3, the J call TRBJ1-1; TRBD1 matches at 8 bases. With V trimmed by 5 bases and J by 0 bases, 8 bases remained unmatched. The CDR3 runs to 16 residues. The V gene's germline CDR1 is SGHTA and CDR2 FQGTGA. CDR3 region: CASSPQGAGMNTEAFF. DNA for the CDR3: TGTGCCAGCAGCCCGCAGGGGGCGGGAATGAACACTGAAGCTTTCTTT.

The chain links TRBV29-1 to TRBJ2-2; 11 bases match TRBD1. The V gene end was trimmed by 3 bases and the J gene end by 2 bases; junction bases not matched to a gene: 8. There are 17 residues in the CDR3. The V gene's germline CDR1 is SQVTM and CDR2 ANQGSEA. The CDR3 here is CSVDGRTGGLNTGELFF. The CDR3 DNA sequence: TGCAGCGTTGATGGCCGGACAGGGGGCTTAAACACCGGGGAGCTGTTTTTT.

In DNA form, the CDR3 reads TGTGCCAGCAGTGAAGGAGCGGGGTACTACGAGCAGTACTTC. Translating it yields CASSEGAGYYEQYF. The chain combines TRBV25-1 with TRBJ2-7; 7 positions match TRBD2. The J segment lost 3 bases and the V segment lost 2 bases, leaving 4 bases of the junction unmatched. This CDR3 has 14 amino acids. Germline CDR1 and CDR2: MGHDK and SYGVNS.

This chain uses TRBV18 with TRBJ1-4, with unresolved D. V gave up 2 bases and J gave up 7 bases, with 8 bases separating them. CDR1 is KGHSH, CDR2 LQKENI, per germline. CDR3 length: 13 residues. The CDR3 nucleotides are TGTGCCAGCTCACCAATATTTGTTGAAAAACTGTTTTTT. This gives the protein CASSPIFVEKLFF.

This sequence joins TRBV20-1 and TRBJ2-3; D is unclear. CDR1 and CDR2 (germline): DFQATT, SNEGSKA (reference sequence). V shed 6 bases and J shed 3 bases, with 4 bases lying between them. The CDR3 has 10 residues. The CDR3 spells CSASTDTQYF. CDR3 nucleotides: TGCAGTGCCTCGACAGATACGCAGTATTTT.

The chain employs TRBV7-9 and TRBJ2-7; 8 bases agree with TRBD1. V was clipped by 5 bases and J by 3 bases; unmatched bases: 3. Germline V CDR1 and CDR2: SEHNR, FQNEAQ (reference sequence). CDR3 length: 13 amino acids. CDR3 sequence reads: CASSPDRGYEQYF. CDR3 coding DNA: TGTGCCAGCAGCCCAGACAGGGGCTACGAGCAGTACTTC.

This rearrangement joins TRBV6-5 to TRBJ1-1; no definite D call. The CDR3 sequence is 16 residues long. Germline loops: CDR1 MNHEY, CDR2 SVGAGI. V lost 4 bases and J 4 bases, leaving 19 bases between the germline ends. CDR3 protein: CASSFTPRRVGTEAFF. DNA of the CDR3: TGTGCCAGCAGTTTTACCCCGAGGCGGGTCGGCACTGAAGCTTTCTTT.

The chain recombines TRBV11-2 with TRBJ1-2; TRBD1 aligns across 9 bases. CDR3 length: 17 residues. The germline gives CDR1 SGHAT, CDR2 FQNNGV. V shed 1 base, J shed 1 base, and the junction held 7 bases outside the gene matches. The CDR3 DNA is TGTGCCAGCAGCTTAGCACGGGACAGGGAAGGTAACTATGGCTACACCTTC. Its protein is CASSLARDREGNYGYTF.

This clone occurred a few times. The chain combines TRBV9 with TRBJ2-1; TRBD1 matches at 8 bases. Germline trimming cut 4 bases from V and 3 bases from J; bases unmatched to any gene: 9. The CDR3 sequence is 16 residues long. Germline CDR1 SGDLS, CDR2 YYNGEE. The CDR3 loop reads CASSPSRDRSYNEQFF. The CDR3 DNA follows: TGTGCCAGCAGCCCGAGCAGGGACAGGAGCTACAATGAGCAGTTCTTC. Filled out from reference TRBV9 and TRBJ2-1, the complete variable domain reads DSGVTQTPKHLITATGQRVTLRCSPRSGDLSVYWYQQSLDQGLQFLIQYYNGEERAKGNILERFSAQQFPDLHSELNLSSLELGDSALYFCASSPSRDRSYNEQFFGPGTRLTVL.

V usage is TRBV4-1 and J usage is TRBJ2-7; TRBD2 aligns across 10 bases. The length of the CDR3 is 15 residues. From germline, CDR1 is MGHRA and CDR2 YSYEKL. Trimming removed 3 bases from V and 3 bases from J; junction bases left unmatched: 5. The DNA of the CDR3 is TGCGCCAGCAGCCAGAATAGCGGGGGGAACTACGAGCAGTACTTC. Its translation is CASSQNSGGNYEQYF.

A word on this clone: Other DNA sequences from this sample encode an identical CDR3 as well. This chain links TRBV2 with TRBJ1-3; tentatively, D is TRBD1 (5 bases). V gave up 4 bases and J gave up 0 bases, with 7 bases separating them. CDR3 length: 14 residues. In germline, CDR1 is SNHLY, CDR2 FYNNEI. The CDR3 nucleotides read TGTGCCAGCAGTGCGGGGGGCTCTGGAAACACCATATATTTT. Amino acids: CASSAGGSGNTIYF.

The chain couples TRBV15 to TRBJ1-5; 8 positions match TRBD1. After removal of 3 bases from V and 0 bases from J, the junction contained 13 bases not matched to a gene. Germline V gene data show CDR1 as LNHNV and CDR2 as YYDKDF (reference sequence). This CDR3 has 19 amino acids. CDR3 protein: CATSRGDGTGPYSNQPQHF. The CDR3 coding sequence is TGTGCCACCAGCAGGGGGGATGGGACAGGTCCTTATAGCAATCAGCCCCAGCATTTT. Complete variable domain (other parts from reference TRBV15 and TRBJ1-5): DAMVIQNPRYQVTQFGKPVTLSCSQTLNHNVMYWYQQKSSQAPKLLFHYYDKDFNNEADTPDNFQSRRPNTSFCFLDIRSPGLGDTAMYLCATSRGDGTGPYSNQPQHFGDGTRLSIL.

V is TRBV7-9 and J is TRBJ2-5; D is possibly TRBD1 (6 bases). V lost 4 bases, J lost 5 bases, and 20 bases lay in between. Per the germline V gene, CDR1 is SEHNR and CDR2 is FQNEAQ (reference sequence). The length of the CDR3 is 16 residues. This CDR3 reads CASSSLKGQGKETQYF. Here the CDR3 DNA reads TGTGCCAGCAGCTCTCTCAAGGGTCAGGGGAAGGAGACCCAGTACTTC.

The chain recombines TRBV4-1 with TRBJ2-2, with 8 bases lining up with TRBD1. CDR1 MGHRA and CDR2 YSYEKL come from the germline V gene. V lost 8 bases, J lost 0 bases, and 14 bases stayed unmatched. The CDR3 is made up of 18 amino acids. The CDR3 loop is CASGQGPGRLTNTGELFF. The DNA for the CDR3 is TGCGCCAGCGGACAGGGACCGGGACGGCTAACGAACACCGGGGAGCTGTTTTTT.

The rearrangement joins TRBV29-1 to TRBJ2-4; TRBD2 matches at 9 bases. This CDR3 comprises 14 residues. The J segment lost 12 bases and the V segment lost 0 bases, leaving 9 bases of the junction unmatched. Germline CDR1 and CDR2: SQVTM and ANQGSEA. The CDR3 nucleotides are TGCAGCGTTGAAGAGAGGGCGGGGGGGCGCACTCAGTACTTC. Translating gives CSVEERAGGRTQYF.

The CDR3, as DNA: TGTGCCAGCAGTGAAGTCCCCAGCTACGAGCAGTACTTC. Amino acids: CASSEVPSYEQYF. The chain combines TRBV6-1 with TRBJ2-7; D is unclear. CDR1 is MNHNS and CDR2 is SASEGT in the germline V gene. The ends were cut back, 1 base at V and 3 bases at J, with 7 bases in the middle. CDR3 length: 13 amino acids.

The chain recombines TRBV9 with TRBJ2-2; possibly TRBD1 for D (5 bases). The CDR3 extends over 16 amino acids. The V gene lost 1 base and the J gene lost 0 bases, with 10 bases spanning the gap. From germline, CDR1 is SGDLS and CDR2 YYNGEE. CDR3 in DNA: TGTGCCAGCAGCGTACAGGGCGGTGCGAACACCGGGGAGCTGTTTTTT. Protein product: CASSVQGGANTGELFF.

The genes are TRBV6-5 and TRBJ2-7, with 9 bases identical to TRBD2. Germline lookup yields CDR1 MNHEY and CDR2 SVGAGI. The CDR3 runs to 15 residues. The chain's CDR3 is CAPRGTSLELYEQYF. CDR3 nucleotides: TGTGCTCCACGCGGGACTAGCCTAGAACTCTACGAGCAGTACTTC.

The CDR3 region is CASSLARREGRYEQYF. CDR3 coding DNA: TGTGCCAGCAGCTTAGCGCGGCGGGAGGGCCGCTACGAGCAGTACTTC. This rearrangement joins TRBV7-9 to TRBJ2-7, with 9 bases identical to TRBD2. In germline, CDR1 is SEHNR, CDR2 FQNEAQ (reference sequence). The ends lost 0 bases at V and 3 bases at J; junction bases unmatched: 6. CDR3 length: 16 residues.

The chain recombines TRBV4-1 with TRBJ2-7; TRBD2 matches at 15 bases. In germline, CDR1 is MGHRA, CDR2 YSYEKL. This CDR3 contains 20 residues. J gave up 2 bases and V 0 bases, and 11 bases lay outside the gene matches. The CDR3 protein is CASSQEGTSGGSTFTYEQYF. The DNA for the CDR3 is TGCGCCAGCAGCCAAGAAGGGACTAGCGGGGGGTCCACCTTTACCTACGAGCAGTACTTC.

In this sample, this clone turned up once. The V call is TRBV4-3, the J call TRBJ2-5; 9 positions agree with TRBD1. The CDR3 spans 15 residues. With 5 bases clipped from V and 5 bases from J, the junction kept 9 bases outside the gene matches. Germline V CDR1 and CDR2: LGHNA, YSLEER. CDR3 amino acids: CASSENRGRRETQYF. In nucleotides, the CDR3 is TGCGCCAGCAGCGAGAACAGGGGGCGTCGGGAGACCCAGTACTTC.